The sequence of this TCR beta chain was determined in a study of blood T cell repertoires in COVID-19. Study overall: T cells, B-cell-depleted T cells, or PBMCs supplied cDNA or gDNA.

Per the original methods: Nucleated cell number was recorded as an estimate derived from reference gene primer amplification. The table came from immunoSEQ multiplex PCR; TCRdb's copy has only in-frame clones and leaves some out. The V and J calls and the clone size are those of that table, but D and trimming were determined from the DNA. The sample consists of approximately 46,000 clones, 75% to 90% of them appearing once. This CDR3 region has 15 residues. CDR1 is SGHVS, CDR2 FNYEAQ, per germline. Trimming stripped 2 bases from V and 0 bases from J, with 9 bases between. The rearrangement links TRBV7-6 to TRBJ2-3, with D perhaps TRBD1 (5 bases). Material for sequencing was peripheral blood. The origin of this receptor is a man in his 60s with acute or convalescent COVID-19. The CDR3 nucleotides read TGTGCCAGCAGCTTACTGACAGAAAGCACAGATACGCAGTATTTT. It specifies CASSLLTESTDTQYF.